This T cell receptor beta chain was identified during a study of cytotoxic CD8 clonotypes in ibrutinib-treated CLL. Points from the study as a whole: Public clonotypes were uncommon and contracted or stayed stable on treatment.

Germline values: CDR1 SGHDT, CDR2 YYEEEE. This CDR3 has 16 amino acids. V was clipped by 3 bases and J by 7 bases, with 20 bases between them. Profiling relied on immunoSEQ multiplex PCR, and the TCRdb table lists in-frame clones only, not all of them. The sample has 150,000 to 200,000 clones, roughly 86% seen once. About this clone itself: The target antigen is unknown.

Frozen-stored PBMCs produced 1.5 to 2.5 micrograms of genomic DNA for TCR beta libraries. The sample in question was PBMCs, obtained after 12 months of ibrutinib treatment. This clonotype was sampled from a human donor with chronic lymphocytic leukemia. The chain is built from TRBV5-6 and TRBJ2-1; D possibly matches TRBD1 or TRBD2 (6 bases each). The CDR3 DNA is TGTGCCAGCAGCTCGATAGGAGGGGGAGGCGGTAATGAGCAGTTCTTC. Amino acid sequence: CASSSIGGGGGNEQFF.